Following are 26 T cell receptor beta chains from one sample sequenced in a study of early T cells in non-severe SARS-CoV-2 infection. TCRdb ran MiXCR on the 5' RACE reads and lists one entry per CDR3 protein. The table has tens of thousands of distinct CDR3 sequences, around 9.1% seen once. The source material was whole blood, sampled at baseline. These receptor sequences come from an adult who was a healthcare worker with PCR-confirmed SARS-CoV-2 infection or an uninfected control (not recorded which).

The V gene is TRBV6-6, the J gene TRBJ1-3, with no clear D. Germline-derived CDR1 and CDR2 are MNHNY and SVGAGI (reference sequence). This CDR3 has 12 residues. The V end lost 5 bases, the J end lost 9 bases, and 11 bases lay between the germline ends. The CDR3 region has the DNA TGTGCCAGCAGTCCCGACACTAGCACCATATATTTT. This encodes CASSPDTSTIYF.

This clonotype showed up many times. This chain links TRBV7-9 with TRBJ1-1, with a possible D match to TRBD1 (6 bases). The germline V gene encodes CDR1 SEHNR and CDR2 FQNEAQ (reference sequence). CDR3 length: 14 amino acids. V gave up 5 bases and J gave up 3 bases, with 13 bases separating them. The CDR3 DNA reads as TGTGCCAGCAGCACACAGGGTCGAGACACTGAAGCTTTCTTT. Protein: CASSTQGRDTEAFF.

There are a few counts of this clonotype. CDR3 residues: CASSPRTGLDEKLFF. The CDR3 DNA sequence: TGTGCCAGCAGCCCCCGGACAGGGTTGGACGAAAAACTGTTTTTT. The V call is TRBV7-6, the J call TRBJ1-4, with 8 bases identical to TRBD1. CDR1 is SGHVS, CDR2 FNYEAQ, per germline. The CDR3 contains 15 residues. Germline trimming cut 5 bases from V and 8 bases from J; bases unmatched to any gene: 10. Complete variable domain (other parts from reference TRBV7-6 and TRBJ1-4): GAGVSQSPRYKVTKRGQDVALRCDPISGHVSLYWYRQALGQGPEFLTYFNYEAQQDKSGLPNDRFSAERPEGSISTLTIQRTEQRDSAMYRCASSPRTGLDEKLFFGSGTQLSVL.

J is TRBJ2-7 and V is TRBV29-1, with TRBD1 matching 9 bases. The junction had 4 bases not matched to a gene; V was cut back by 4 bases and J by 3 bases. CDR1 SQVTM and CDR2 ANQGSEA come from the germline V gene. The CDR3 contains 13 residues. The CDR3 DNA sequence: TGCAGCGTTGGTCAGACAGGGGGCTACGAGCAGTACTTC. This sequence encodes CSVGQTGGYEQYF.

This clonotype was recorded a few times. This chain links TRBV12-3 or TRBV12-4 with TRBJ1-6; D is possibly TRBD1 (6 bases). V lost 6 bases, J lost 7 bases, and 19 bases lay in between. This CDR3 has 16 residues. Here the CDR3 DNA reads TGTGCCAGCAGCCCCAAACAGGGTAAAGGGAATTCACCCCTCCACTTT. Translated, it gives CASSPKQGKGNSPLHF.

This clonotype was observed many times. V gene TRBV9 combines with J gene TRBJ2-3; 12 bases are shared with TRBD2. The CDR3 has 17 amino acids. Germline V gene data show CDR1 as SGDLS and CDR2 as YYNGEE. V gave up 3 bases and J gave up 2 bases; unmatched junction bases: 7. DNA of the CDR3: TGTGCCAGCAGCGCTCGACTAGCGGGGGCAATCACAGATACGCAGTATTTT. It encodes CASSARLAGAITDTQYF.

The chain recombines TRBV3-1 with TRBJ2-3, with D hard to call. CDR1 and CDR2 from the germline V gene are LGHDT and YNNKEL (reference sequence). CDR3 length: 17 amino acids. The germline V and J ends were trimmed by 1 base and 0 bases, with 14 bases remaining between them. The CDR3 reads CASSQAAVGYSTDTQYF. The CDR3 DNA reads TGTGCCAGCAGCCAAGCAGCTGTAGGATACAGCACAGATACGCAGTATTTT.

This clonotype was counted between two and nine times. The CDR3 region has the DNA TGTGCCAGCAGTGGTGGATACGTGGCAGGGGTGAACACTGAAGCTTTCTTT. Amino acids: CASSGGYVAGVNTEAFF. The rearrangement links TRBV25-1 to TRBJ1-1, with TRBD1 as a possible D gene (6 bases). Germline CDR1 reads MGHDK; CDR2 reads SYGVNS. Trimming left V 4 bases short and J 0 bases short, with 18 bases between. The CDR3 has 17 amino acids.

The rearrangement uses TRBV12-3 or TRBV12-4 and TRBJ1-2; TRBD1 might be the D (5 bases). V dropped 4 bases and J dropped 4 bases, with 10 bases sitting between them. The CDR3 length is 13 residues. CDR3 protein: CASSYDGTYGYTF. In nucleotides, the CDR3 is TGTGCCAGCAGTTACGACGGGACCTATGGCTACACCTTC.

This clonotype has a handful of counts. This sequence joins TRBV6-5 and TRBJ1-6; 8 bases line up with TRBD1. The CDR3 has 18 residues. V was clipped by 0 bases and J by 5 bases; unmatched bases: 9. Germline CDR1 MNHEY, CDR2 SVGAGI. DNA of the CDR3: TGTGCCAGCAGTTACTCGACTGGGACAGGTCACCATAATTCACCCCTCCACTTT. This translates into CASSYSTGTGHHNSPLHF.

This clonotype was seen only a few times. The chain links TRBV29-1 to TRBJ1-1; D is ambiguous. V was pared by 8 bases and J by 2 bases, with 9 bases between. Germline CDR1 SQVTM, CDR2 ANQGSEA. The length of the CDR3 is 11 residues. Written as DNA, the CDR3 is TGCAGCATAGGACTCAACACTGAAGCTTTCTTT. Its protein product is CSIGLNTEAFF.

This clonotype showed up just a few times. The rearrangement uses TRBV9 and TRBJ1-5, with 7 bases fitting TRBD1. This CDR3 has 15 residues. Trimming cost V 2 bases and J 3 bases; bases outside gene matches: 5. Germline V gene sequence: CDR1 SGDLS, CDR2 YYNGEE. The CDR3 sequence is CASSVSGTVNQPQHF. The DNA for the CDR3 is TGTGCCAGCAGCGTTTCCGGGACAGTCAATCAGCCCCAGCATTTT.

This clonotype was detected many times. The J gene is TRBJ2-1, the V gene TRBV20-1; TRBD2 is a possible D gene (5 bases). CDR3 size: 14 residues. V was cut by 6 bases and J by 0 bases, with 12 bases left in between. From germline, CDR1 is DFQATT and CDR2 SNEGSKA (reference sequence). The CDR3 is CSAVTGSSYNEQFF. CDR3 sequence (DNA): TGCAGTGCCGTGACGGGGAGCTCCTACAATGAGCAGTTCTTC.

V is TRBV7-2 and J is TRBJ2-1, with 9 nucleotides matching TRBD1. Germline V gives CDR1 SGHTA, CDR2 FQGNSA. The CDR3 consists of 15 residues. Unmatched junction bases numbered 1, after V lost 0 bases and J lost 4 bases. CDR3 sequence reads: CASSLAGQGYNEQFF. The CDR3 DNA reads TGTGCCAGCAGCTTAGCGGGACAGGGATACAATGAGCAGTTCTTC.

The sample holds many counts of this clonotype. The DNA for the CDR3 is TGTGCCAGCAGCTTAGGCTCCGGGTACAGGTCCGACGAGCAGTACTTC. It yields the protein CASSLGSGYRSDEQYF. The chain employs TRBV7-2 and TRBJ2-7; D is possibly TRBD1 (5 bases). Trimming stripped 1 base from V and 5 bases from J, with 18 bases between. The CDR3 has 16 amino acids. The V gene's germline CDR1 is SGHTA and CDR2 FQGNSA.

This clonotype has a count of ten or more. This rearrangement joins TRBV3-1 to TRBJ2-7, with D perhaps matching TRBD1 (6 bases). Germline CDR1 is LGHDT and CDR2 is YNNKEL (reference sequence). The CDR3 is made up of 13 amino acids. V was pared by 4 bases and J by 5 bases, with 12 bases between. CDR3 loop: CASSPRTVDEQYF. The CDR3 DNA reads TGTGCCAGCAGCCCTCGGACAGTCGACGAGCAGTACTTC.

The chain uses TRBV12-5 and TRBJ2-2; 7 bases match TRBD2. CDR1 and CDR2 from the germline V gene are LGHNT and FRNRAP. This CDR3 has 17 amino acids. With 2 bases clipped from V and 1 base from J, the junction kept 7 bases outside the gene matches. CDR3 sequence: CASGLPVAGQNTGELFF. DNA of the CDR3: TGTGCTAGTGGTTTGCCGGTAGCGGGCCAGAACACCGGGGAGCTGTTTTTT. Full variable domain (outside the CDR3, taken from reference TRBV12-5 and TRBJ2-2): DARVTQTPRHKVTEMGQEVTMRCQPILGHNTVFWYRQTMMQGLELLAYFRNRAPLDDSGMPKDRFSAEMPDATLATLKIQPSEPRDSAVYFCASGLPVAGQNTGELFFGEGSRLTVL.

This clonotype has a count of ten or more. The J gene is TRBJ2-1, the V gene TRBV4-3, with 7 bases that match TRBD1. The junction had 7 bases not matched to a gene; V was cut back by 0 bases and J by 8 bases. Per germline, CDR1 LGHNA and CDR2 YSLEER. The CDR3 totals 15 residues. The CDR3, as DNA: TGCGCCAGCAGCCAAGAGTACAGGGGCTGGGATGAGCAGTTCTTC. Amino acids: CASSQEYRGWDEQFF.

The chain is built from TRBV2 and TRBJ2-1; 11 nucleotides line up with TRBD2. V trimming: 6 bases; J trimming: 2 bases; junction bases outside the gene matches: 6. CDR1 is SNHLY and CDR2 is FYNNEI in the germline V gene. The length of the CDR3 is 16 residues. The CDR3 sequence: CASRLSGGAPYNEQFF. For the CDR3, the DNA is TGTGCCAGCAGACTTAGCGGGGGGGCCCCCTACAATGAGCAGTTCTTC.

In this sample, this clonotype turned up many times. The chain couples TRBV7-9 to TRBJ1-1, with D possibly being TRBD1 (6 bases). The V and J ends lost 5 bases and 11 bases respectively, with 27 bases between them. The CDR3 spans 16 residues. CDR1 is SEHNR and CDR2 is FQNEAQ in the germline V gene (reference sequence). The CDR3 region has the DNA TGTGCCAGCAGCCCAGCGGTGGGGCAGGGGACGCGTGAGGCTTTCTTT. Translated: CASSPAVGQGTREAFF. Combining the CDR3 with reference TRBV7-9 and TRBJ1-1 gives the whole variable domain DTGVSQNPRHKITKRGQNVTFRCDPISEHNRLYWYRQTLGQGPEFLTYFQNEAQLEKSRLLSDRFSAERPKGSFSTLEIQRTEQGDSAMYLCASSPAVGQGTREAFFGQGTRLTVV.

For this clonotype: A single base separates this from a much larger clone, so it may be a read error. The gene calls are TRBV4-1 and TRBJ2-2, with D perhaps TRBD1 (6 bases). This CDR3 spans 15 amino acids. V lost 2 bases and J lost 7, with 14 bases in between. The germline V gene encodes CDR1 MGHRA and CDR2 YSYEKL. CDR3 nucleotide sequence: TGCGCCAGCAGCCAAAATACAGGGTCCATCGGGGAGCTGTTTTTT. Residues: CASSQNTGSIGELFF.

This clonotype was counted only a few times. CDR3 bases: TGCAGTGCTACCACAGGGTCGGATGAAAAACTGTTTTTT. Its translation: CSATTGSDEKLFF. The chain joins TRBV20-1 to TRBJ1-4, with D perhaps TRBD1 (6 bases). The CDR3 has 13 residues. Between the trimmed V and J ends, which lost 4 bases and 6 bases, there was a span of 12 bases. From germline, CDR1 is DFQATT and CDR2 SNEGSKA (reference sequence).

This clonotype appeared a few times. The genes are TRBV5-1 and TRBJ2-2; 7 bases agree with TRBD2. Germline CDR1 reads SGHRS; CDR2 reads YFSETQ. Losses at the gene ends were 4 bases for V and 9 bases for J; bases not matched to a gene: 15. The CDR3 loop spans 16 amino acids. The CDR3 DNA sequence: TGCGCCAGCAGCCCCGACAAGGGAGGGAAAAGTCGGGAGCTGTTTTTT. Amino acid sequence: CASSPDKGGKSRELFF.

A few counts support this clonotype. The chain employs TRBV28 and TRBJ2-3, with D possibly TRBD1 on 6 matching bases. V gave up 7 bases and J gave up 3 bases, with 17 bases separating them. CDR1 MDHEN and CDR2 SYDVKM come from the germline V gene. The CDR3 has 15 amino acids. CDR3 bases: TGTGCCAGCACCCGCCCCGGGACACTGACAGATACGCAGTATTTT. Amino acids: CASTRPGTLTDTQYF. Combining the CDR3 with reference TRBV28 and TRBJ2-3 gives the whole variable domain DVKVTQSSRYLVKRTGEKVFLECVQDMDHENMFWYRQDPGLGLRLIYFSYDVKMKEKGDIPEGYSVSREKKERFSLILESASTNQTSMYLCASTRPGTLTDTQYFGPGTRLTVL.

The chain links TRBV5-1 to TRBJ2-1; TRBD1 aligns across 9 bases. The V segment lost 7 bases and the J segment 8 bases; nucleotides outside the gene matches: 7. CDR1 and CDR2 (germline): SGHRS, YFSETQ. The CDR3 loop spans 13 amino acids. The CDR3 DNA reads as TGCGCCAGCCACCGGGACAGGGTTGATGAGCAGTTCTTC. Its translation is CASHRDRVDEQFF. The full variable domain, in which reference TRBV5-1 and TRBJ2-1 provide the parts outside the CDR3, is KAGVTQTPRYLIKTRGQQVTLSCSPISGHRSVSWYQQTPGQGLQFLFEYFSETQRNKGNFPGRFSGRQFSNSRSEMNVSTLELGDSALYLCASHRDRVDEQFFGPGTRLTVL.

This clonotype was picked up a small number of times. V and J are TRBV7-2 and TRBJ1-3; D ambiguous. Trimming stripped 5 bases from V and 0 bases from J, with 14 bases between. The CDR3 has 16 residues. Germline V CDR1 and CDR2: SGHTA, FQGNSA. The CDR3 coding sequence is TGTGCCAGCAGCCCCTGGGTCCTACACTCTGGAAACACCATATATTTT. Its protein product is CASSPWVLHSGNTIYF.